This T cell receptor beta chain is from a study of cytomegalovirus exposure and HLA in healthy donors. Vbeta (60) and Jbeta (13) primers were used in the PCR. The method was immunoSEQ multiplex PCR; TCRdb's version includes in-frame clones alone and lacks a portion of them. The profile shows about 130,000 clones, approximately 84% of them singletons. Turning to this clone: Its specificity is not known.

Looked up from germline, CDR1 is SGHVS and CDR2 is FNYEAQ. Trimming took 4 bases from V and 3 from J; bases not matched to a gene: 7. The CDR3 extends over 15 amino acids. Whole-study results and caveats: Judged likely to be a sequencing artifact was a cluster of highly shared sequence variants.

Sequencing was done on a sample of PBMCs. This TCR was recovered from a boy aged 2 to 10 in good health and CMV-seronegative. This chain connects TRBV7-6 to TRBJ2-3; 7 positions agree with TRBD1. The CDR3 coding sequence is TGTGCCAGCAGCTATAGGGACAGTGAGACAGATACGCAGTATTTT. Amino acid sequence: CASSYRDSETDTQYF.